The 21 T cell receptor beta chains below were found in one sample sequenced in a study of blood T cell repertoires in COVID-19. Here immunoSEQ multiplex PCR was the method, and the copy in TCRdb shows in-frame clones only, minus some. Here the sample spans 150,000 or so clones, over 75% being singletons. Sequencing used peripheral blood. The receptors were sampled from a man between 18 and 29 years old with COVID-19, enrolled during active disease.

The V call is TRBV29-1, the J call TRBJ1-2; possible D gene TRBD1, 6 bases. Trimming stripped 2 bases from V and 7 bases from J, with 17 bases between. The CDR3 has 14 amino acids. Per the germline V gene, CDR1 is SQVTM and CDR2 is ANQGSEA. CDR3 sequence reads: CSVEWKGGGSGYTF. CDR3 in DNA: TGCAGCGTTGAATGGAAAGGGGGGGGAAGTGGCTACACCTTC. The full variable domain, completed using reference TRBV29-1 and TRBJ1-2, is SAVISQKPSRDICQRGTSLTIQCQVDSQVTMMFWYRQQPGQSLTLIATANQGSEATYESGFVIDKFPISRPNLTFSTLTVSNMSPEDSSIYLCSVEWKGGGSGYTFGSGTRLTVV.

V usage is TRBV11-3 and J usage is TRBJ2-1; 8 nucleotides line up with TRBD1. From germline, CDR1 is SGHNT and CDR2 YENEEA. This CDR3 has 14 residues. J gave up 6 bases and V 5 bases, and 6 bases lay outside the gene matches. Here the CDR3 DNA reads TGTGCCAGCAGCCACCGACAGGGGATCAATGAGCAGTTCTTC. Protein sequence: CASSHRQGINEQFF.

V is TRBV6-5 and J is TRBJ2-1, with TRBD1 matching over 8 bases. The CDR3 consists of 15 residues. Germline assignment: CDR1 MNHEY and CDR2 SVGAGI. V lost 2 bases to trimming and J lost 5 bases; unmatched junction nucleotides: 5. In DNA form, the CDR3 reads TGTGCCAGCAGTTACCGGACAGGGATAAACAATGAGCAGTTCTTC. Its translation: CASSYRTGINNEQFF.

V gene TRBV5-4 combines with J gene TRBJ2-5; 7 nucleotides line up with TRBD1. This CDR3 has 14 amino acids. Germline CDR1 is SGHNT and CDR2 is YYREEE (reference sequence). V shed 4 bases and J 5 bases; nucleotides not matched to a gene: 8. CDR3 in DNA: TGTGCCAGCAGCCAGAGGCAGGGGGAGGAGACCCAGTACTTC. Translation: CASSQRQGEETQYF.

The V and J genes are TRBV6-6 and TRBJ2-1, with no clear D. With 6 bases removed from V and 13 bases from J, the gap between germline ends came to 7 bases. Germline values: CDR1 MNHNY, CDR2 SVGAGI (reference sequence). This CDR3 spans 9 amino acids. The DNA of the CDR3 is TGTGCCAGCAGCTCAACTCAGTTCTTC. It encodes CASSSTQFF.

The rearrangement joins TRBV5-6 to TRBJ1-6; no firm D call. Germline V lookup: CDR1 SGHDT, CDR2 YYEEEE. The CDR3 runs to 13 residues. The V end was cut by 0 bases, the J end by 6 bases, with 4 bases between. CDR3 in amino acids: CASSLGINSPLHF. CDR3 bases: TGTGCCAGCAGCTTGGGTATTAATTCACCCCTCCACTTT.

This clone appeared a few times. The chain joins TRBV21-1 to TRBJ2-7; TRBD1, as called in the table, went unchecked against the DNA. TRBV21-1 is a known pseudogene. The CDR3 runs to 16 residues. CDR3: CASSKAPRTDTYEQYF. The CDR3, as DNA: TGTGCCAGCAGCAAAGCGCCTCGGACAGATACATACGAGCAGTACTTC.

V usage is TRBV7-2 and J usage is TRBJ1-1, with 7 bases matching TRBD1. After removal of 5 bases from V and 6 bases from J, the junction contained 6 bases not matched to a gene. Germline lookup yields CDR1 SGHTA and CDR2 FQGNSA. CDR3 length: 13 amino acids. The CDR3 region is CASSGTQGAEAFF. The CDR3 DNA reads TGTGCCAGCAGCGGAACCCAGGGGGCTGAAGCTTTCTTT.

The chain employs TRBV6-5 and TRBJ2-1; TRBD1 matches at 7 bases. V lost 8 bases to trimming and J lost 4 bases; unmatched junction nucleotides: 5. The CDR3 runs to 13 residues. Germline lookup yields CDR1 MNHEY and CDR2 SVGAGI. CDR3 loop: CASSRTGYNEQFF. CDR3 sequence (DNA): TGTGCCAGCTCCCGGACAGGATACAATGAGCAGTTCTTC.

This chain uses TRBV28 with TRBJ2-7, with a weak D call TRBD1 (6 bases). With 6 bases removed from V and 3 bases from J, the gap between germline ends came to 12 bases. The CDR3 loop spans 13 amino acids. Germline CDR1 and CDR2: MDHEN and SYDVKM. In nucleotides, the CDR3 is TGTGCCAGCAGGGAGACAGGAATCTACGAGCAGTACTTC. Protein: CASRETGIYEQYF.

The chain uses TRBV5-1 and TRBJ1-4, with a possible D match to TRBD1 (6 bases). CDR1 and CDR2 from the germline V gene are SGHRS and YFSETQ. V was trimmed by 2 bases and J by 7 bases, leaving 9 bases between them. The CDR3 has 13 amino acids. The DNA for the CDR3 is TGCGCCAGCAGCTTAGCAGGGGTTGAAAAACTGTTTTTT. Encoded protein: CASSLAGVEKLFF.

The chain employs TRBV30 and TRBJ2-7; 7 positions match TRBD1. V lost 3 bases, J lost 2 bases, and 1 base stayed unmatched. This CDR3 is 12 amino acids long. Germline V gene sequence: CDR1 GTSNPN, CDR2 SVGIG (reference sequence). For the CDR3, the DNA is TGTGCCTGGAGCGACAGGGCCTACGAGCAGTACTTC. This sequence encodes CAWSDRAYEQYF.

The J gene is TRBJ2-7, the V gene TRBV5-4; perhaps TRBD1 as D (5 bases). The CDR3 covers 13 residues. CDR1 and CDR2 from the germline V gene are SGHNT and YYREEE (reference sequence). V lost 3 bases and J lost 3, with 10 bases in between. As DNA, the CDR3 is TGTGCCAGCAGCTCCAAAGACAGCTACGAGCAGTACTTC. It is translated as CASSSKDSYEQYF.

This clone was observed a single time. CDR3 sequence (DNA): TGTGCCAGTAGTATTGGGGCTTCTATTAATGAGCAGTTCTTC. Its translation: CASSIGASINEQFF. This chain uses TRBV19 with TRBJ2-1; tentative D call: TRBD1 (5 bases). V lost 3 bases and J 7 bases, leaving 13 bases between the germline ends. The V gene's germline CDR1 is LNHDA and CDR2 SQIVND (reference sequence). The CDR3 runs to 14 residues.

The CDR3 reads CASSTQGYTEAFF. In DNA form, the CDR3 reads TGTGCCAGCAGCACCCAGGGGTACACTGAAGCTTTCTTT. The chain carries TRBV27 and TRBJ1-1, with D perhaps TRBD1 (6 bases). V was trimmed by 6 bases and J by 3 bases, leaving 11 bases between them. This CDR3 spans 13 amino acids. Germline CDR1 is MNHEY and CDR2 is SMNVEV (reference sequence).

CDR3 amino acids: CASSVGPTTAQETQYF. CDR3 DNA sequence: TGTGCCAGCAGCGTAGGCCCTACGACAGCCCAAGAGACCCAGTACTTC. The V gene is TRBV9, the J gene TRBJ2-5; TRBD1 might be the D (5 bases). The CDR3 contains 16 residues. The V and J ends lost 0 bases and 1 base respectively, with 13 bases between them. The germline V gene encodes CDR1 SGDLS and CDR2 YYNGEE.

The chain is built from TRBV18 and TRBJ2-6; 9 bases align to TRBD1. The junction had 5 bases not matched to a gene; V was cut back by 3 bases and J by 11 bases. The germline gives CDR1 KGHSH, CDR2 LQKENI. This CDR3 has 14 amino acids. The chain's CDR3 is CASSPGTGFDVLTF. CDR3 nucleotide sequence: TGTGCCAGCTCACCCGGGACAGGGTTCGACGTCCTGACTTTC.

In this sample, this clone turned up a few times. At the DNA level, this CDR3 is encoded by other sequences in the same sample as well. The chain uses TRBV7-6 and TRBJ2-1; TRBD2 is a possible D gene (5 bases). The germline V and J ends were trimmed by 5 bases and 0 bases, with 8 bases remaining between them. The CDR3 is 14 amino acids. In germline, CDR1 is SGHVS, CDR2 FNYEAQ. DNA of the CDR3: TGTGCCAGCAGCCTAGGAGGCTCCTACAATGAGCAGTTCTTC. Encoded protein: CASSLGGSYNEQFF.

This clone was recorded a few times. The V call is TRBV6-5, the J call TRBJ1-1; D is unclear. The CDR3 length is 13 residues. In germline, CDR1 is MNHEY, CDR2 SVGAGI. V dropped 10 bases and J dropped 2 bases, with 14 bases sitting between them. CDR3 sequence: CATITGVNTEAFF. In DNA, the CDR3 is TGTGCCACTATCACCGGAGTTAACACTGAAGCTTTCTTT.

V gene TRBV7-9 combines with J gene TRBJ2-2; TRBD2 matches at 8 bases. Germline trimming cut 5 bases from V and 3 bases from J; bases unmatched to any gene: 5. The germline gives CDR1 SEHNR, CDR2 FQNEAQ (reference sequence). The CDR3 totals 15 residues. DNA for the CDR3: TGTGCCAGCAGCAAGCGGGAGACGGACACCGGGGAGCTGTTTTTT. Translated: CASSKRETDTGELFF. Based on the CDR3 plus reference TRBV7-9 and TRBJ2-2, the full variable domain is DTGVSQNPRHKITKRGQNVTFRCDPISEHNRLYWYRQTLGQGPEFLTYFQNEAQLEKSRLLSDRFSAERPKGSFSTLEIQRTEQGDSAMYLCASSKRETDTGELFFGEGSRLTVL.

The rearrangement joins TRBV6-5 to TRBJ2-7; 8 bases align to TRBD1. V was clipped by 5 bases and J by 4 bases; unmatched bases: 1. Germline lookup yields CDR1 MNHEY and CDR2 SVGAGI. The CDR3 sequence is 12 residues long. The CDR3, as DNA: TGTGCCAGCAGTAGGGACAGGTACGAGCAGTACTTC. This sequence encodes CASSRDRYEQYF.